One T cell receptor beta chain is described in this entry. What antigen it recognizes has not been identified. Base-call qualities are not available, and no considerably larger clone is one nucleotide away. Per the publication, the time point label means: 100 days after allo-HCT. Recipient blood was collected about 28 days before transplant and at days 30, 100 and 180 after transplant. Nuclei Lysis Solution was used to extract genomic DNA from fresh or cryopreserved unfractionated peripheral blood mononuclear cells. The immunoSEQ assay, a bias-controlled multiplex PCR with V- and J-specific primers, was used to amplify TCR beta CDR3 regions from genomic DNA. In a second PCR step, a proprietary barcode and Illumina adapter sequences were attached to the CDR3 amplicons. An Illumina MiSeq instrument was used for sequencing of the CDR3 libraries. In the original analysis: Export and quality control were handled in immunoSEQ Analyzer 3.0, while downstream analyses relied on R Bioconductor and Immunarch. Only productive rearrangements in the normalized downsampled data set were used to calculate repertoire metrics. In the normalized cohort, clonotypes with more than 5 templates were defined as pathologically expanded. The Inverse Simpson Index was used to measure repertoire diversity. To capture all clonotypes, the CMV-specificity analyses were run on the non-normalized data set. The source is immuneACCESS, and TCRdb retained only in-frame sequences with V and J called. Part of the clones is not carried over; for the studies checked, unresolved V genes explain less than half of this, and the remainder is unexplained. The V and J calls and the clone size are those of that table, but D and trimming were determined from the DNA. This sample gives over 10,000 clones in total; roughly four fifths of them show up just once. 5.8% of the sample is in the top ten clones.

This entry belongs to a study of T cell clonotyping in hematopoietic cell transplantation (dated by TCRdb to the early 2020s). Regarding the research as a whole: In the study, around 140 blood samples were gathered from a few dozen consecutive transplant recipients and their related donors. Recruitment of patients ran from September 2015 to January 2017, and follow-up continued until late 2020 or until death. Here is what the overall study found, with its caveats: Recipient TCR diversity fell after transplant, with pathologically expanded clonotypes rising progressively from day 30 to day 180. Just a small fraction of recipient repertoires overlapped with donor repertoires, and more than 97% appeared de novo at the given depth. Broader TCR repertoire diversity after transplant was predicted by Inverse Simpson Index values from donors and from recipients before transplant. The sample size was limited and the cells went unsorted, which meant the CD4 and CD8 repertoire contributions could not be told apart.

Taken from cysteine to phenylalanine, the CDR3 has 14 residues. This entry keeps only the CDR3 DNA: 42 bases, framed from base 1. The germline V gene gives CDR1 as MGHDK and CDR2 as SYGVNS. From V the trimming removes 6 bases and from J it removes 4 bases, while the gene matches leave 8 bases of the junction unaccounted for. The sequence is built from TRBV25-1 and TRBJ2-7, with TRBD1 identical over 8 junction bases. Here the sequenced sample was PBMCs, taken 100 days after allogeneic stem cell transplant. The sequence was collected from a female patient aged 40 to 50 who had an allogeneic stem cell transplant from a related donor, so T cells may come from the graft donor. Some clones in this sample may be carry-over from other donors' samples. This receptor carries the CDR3 CASSTGTGSYEQYF. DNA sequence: TGTGCCAGCAGCACCGGGACAGGATCTTACGAGCAGTACTTC.